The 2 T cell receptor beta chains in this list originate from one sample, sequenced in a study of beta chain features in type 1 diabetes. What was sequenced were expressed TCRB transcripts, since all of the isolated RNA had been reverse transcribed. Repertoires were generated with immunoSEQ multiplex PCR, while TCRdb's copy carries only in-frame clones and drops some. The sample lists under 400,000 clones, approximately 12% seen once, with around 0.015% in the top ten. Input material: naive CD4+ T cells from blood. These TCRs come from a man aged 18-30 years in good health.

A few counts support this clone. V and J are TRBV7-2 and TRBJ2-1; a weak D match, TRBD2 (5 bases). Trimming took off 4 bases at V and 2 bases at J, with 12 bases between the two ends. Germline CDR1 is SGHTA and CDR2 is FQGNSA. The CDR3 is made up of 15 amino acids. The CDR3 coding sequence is TGTGCCAGCAGCTCCCTAGCAACCCCCTACAATGAGCAGTTCTTC. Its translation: CASSSLATPYNEQFF.

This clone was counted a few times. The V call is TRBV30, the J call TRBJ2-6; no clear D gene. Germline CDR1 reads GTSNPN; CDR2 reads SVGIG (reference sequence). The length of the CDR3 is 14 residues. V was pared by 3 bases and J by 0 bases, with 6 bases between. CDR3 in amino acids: CAWRSHSGANVLTF. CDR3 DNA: TGTGCCTGGAGATCCCACTCTGGGGCCAACGTCCTGACTTTC.